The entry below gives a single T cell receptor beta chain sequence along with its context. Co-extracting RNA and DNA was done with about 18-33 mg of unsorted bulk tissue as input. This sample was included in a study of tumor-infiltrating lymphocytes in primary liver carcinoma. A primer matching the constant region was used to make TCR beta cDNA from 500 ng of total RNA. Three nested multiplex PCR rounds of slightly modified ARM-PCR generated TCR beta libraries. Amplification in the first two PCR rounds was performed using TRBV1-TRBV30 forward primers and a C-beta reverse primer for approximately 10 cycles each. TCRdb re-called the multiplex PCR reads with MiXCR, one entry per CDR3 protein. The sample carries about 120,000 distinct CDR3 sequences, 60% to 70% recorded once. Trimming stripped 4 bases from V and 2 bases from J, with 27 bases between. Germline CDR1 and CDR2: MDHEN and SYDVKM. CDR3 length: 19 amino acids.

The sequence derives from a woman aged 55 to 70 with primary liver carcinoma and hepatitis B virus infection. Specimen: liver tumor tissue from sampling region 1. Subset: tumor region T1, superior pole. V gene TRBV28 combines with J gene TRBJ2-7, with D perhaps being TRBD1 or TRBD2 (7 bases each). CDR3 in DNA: TGTGCCAGCAGTTGGGGGGAGACAGGGAGTACTAGCGTGGCCTACGAGCAGTACTTC. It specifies CASSWGETGSTSVAYEQYF.